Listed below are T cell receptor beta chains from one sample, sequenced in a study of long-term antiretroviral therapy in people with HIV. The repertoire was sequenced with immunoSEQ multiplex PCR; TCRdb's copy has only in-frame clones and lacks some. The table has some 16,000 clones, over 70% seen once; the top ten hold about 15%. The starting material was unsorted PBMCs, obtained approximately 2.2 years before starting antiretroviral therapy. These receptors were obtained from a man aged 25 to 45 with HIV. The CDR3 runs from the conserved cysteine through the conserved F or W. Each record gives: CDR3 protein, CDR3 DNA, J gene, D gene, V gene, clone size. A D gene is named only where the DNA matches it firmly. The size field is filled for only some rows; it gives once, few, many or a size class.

CDR3: CASRSPGHPGNEQFF; DNA: TGTGCCAGCAGATCCCCGGGACACCCAGGCAATGAGCAGTTCTTC; J: TRBJ2-1; D: NA; V: TRBV6-5; size: NA
CDR3: CASSFGLAGTMDTGELFF; DNA: TGTGCCAGCAGTTTCGGCCTAGCGGGTACCATGGACACCGGGGAGCTGTTTTTT; J: TRBJ2-2; D: TRBD2; V: TRBV27; size: NA
CDR3: CASSFTGQGGDTQYF; DNA: TGTGCCAGCAGCTTCACGGGCCAGGGTGGCGATACGCAGTATTTT; J: TRBJ2-3; D: NA; V: TRBV13; size: NA
CDR3: CASSPPRGETQYF; DNA: TGTGCCAGCAGCCCCCCCCGAGGGGAGACCCAGTACTTC; J: TRBJ2-5; D: NA; V: TRBV7-2; size: few
CDR3: CASSEGVKRYGYTF; DNA: TGTGCCAGCAGCGAGGGTGTTAAGAGATATGGCTACACCTTC; J: TRBJ1-2; D: NA; V: TRBV28; size: NA
CDR3: CASSRLVGELFF; DNA: TGTGCCAGCAGCCGTTTGGTCGGGGAGCTGTTTTTT; J: TRBJ2-2; D: NA; V: TRBV11-2; size: NA
CDR3: CASSLFKGYQETQYF; DNA: TGTGCCAGCAGCTTATTTAAGGGTTACCAAGAGACCCAGTACTTC; J: TRBJ2-5; D: NA; V: TRBV7-6; size: NA
CDR3: CASSLGGQQFF; DNA: TGTGCCAGCAGCTTGGGGGGACAGCAGTTCTTC; J: TRBJ2-1; D: NA; V: TRBV5-6; size: NA
CDR3: CASSVAPSGSPPQDTQYF; DNA: TGTGCCAGCAGCGTAGCCCCCTCCGGCTCCCCACCCCAAGATACGCAGTATTTT; J: TRBJ2-3; D: NA; V: TRBV9; size: NA
CDR3: CAGKTGSYNEQFF; DNA: TGTGCCGGAAAGACAGGTTCCTACAATGAGCAGTTCTTC; J: TRBJ2-1; D: NA; V: TRBV2; size: NA
CDR3: CAISGPYNEQFF; DNA: TGTGCCATCAGCGGACCTTACAATGAGCAGTTCTTC; J: TRBJ2-1; D: NA; V: TRBV10-3; size: few
CDR3: CASSELAGGQETQYF; DNA: TGTGCCAGCAGTGAACTAGCGGGAGGGCAAGAGACCCAGTACTTC; J: TRBJ2-5; D: TRBD2; V: TRBV6-1; size: NA
CDR3: CASSEGSGGPYEQYF; DNA: TGCGCCAGCAGTGAGGGGTCGGGAGGCCCCTACGAGCAGTACTTC; J: TRBJ2-7; D: TRBD2; V: TRBV10-1; size: NA